The T cell receptor beta chain described here comes from a study of T cells after somatic rescue of genetic block. Profiled with immunoSEQ multiplex PCR; TCRdb holds only in-frame clones, not every one. The profile covers under 150,000 clones, with about 93% appearing a single time and approximately 1.5% taken by the ten largest. This clone has just one count. The sample was peripheral blood mononuclear cells (PBMCs). This receptor was obtained from a woman aged 18 to 35.

CDR3 sequence (DNA): TGTGCCAGCAGTCTTCTAGCGGGGGGGTCCTACGAGCAGTACTTC. Its translation: CASSLLAGGSYEQYF. This chain joins TRBV7-2 and TRBJ2-7; 12 nucleotides agree with TRBD2. The junction had 4 bases not matched to a gene; V was cut back by 6 bases and J by 1 base. Germline CDR1 is SGHTA and CDR2 is FQGNSA. The CDR3 has 15 residues.